These 10 T cell receptor beta chains were all obtained from the same sample, sequenced in a study of T-cell memory formation after mild COVID-19. MiXCR, applied by TCRdb to the 5' RACE reads, yields one record per CDR3 protein. This table holds around 470,000 distinct CDR3 sequences, around 20% found once. Sequencing input: PBMCs or a T cell subset sorted from them (not recorded which). The source is an adult woman who had mild COVID-19 (a few samples of this study predate the infection). Cell type and time point are not known.

The chain carries TRBV4-1 and TRBJ2-3, with TRBD1 as a possible D gene (5 bases). Per the germline V gene, CDR1 is MGHRA and CDR2 is YSYEKL. There are 17 residues in the CDR3. V was shortened by 0 bases and J by 0 bases, with 13 bases between the two germline ends. CDR3 in amino acids: CASSQEGSDISTDTQYF. Written as DNA, the CDR3 is TGCGCCAGCAGCCAAGAGGGGTCGGACATAAGCACAGATACGCAGTATTTT.

This sequence joins TRBV7-9 and TRBJ1-6, with D maybe TRBD1 (6 bases). The germline CDR1 and CDR2 sequences are SEHNR and FQNEAQ (reference sequence). V was cut by 1 base and J by 9 bases, with 10 bases left in between. The CDR3 is 14 residues long. CDR3 protein: CASSLEGGPSPLHF. CDR3 DNA sequence: TGTGCCAGCAGCTTAGAGGGGGGGCCTTCACCCCTCCACTTT.

The V and J genes are TRBV27 and TRBJ2-5; 9 bases line up with TRBD2. Trimming removed 7 bases from V and 2 bases from J; junction bases left unmatched: 5. The CDR3 sequence is 14 residues long. Germline V lookup: CDR1 MNHEY, CDR2 SMNVEV (reference sequence). This chain's CDR3 is CASMPSGRQETQYF. The CDR3 DNA is TGTGCCAGCATGCCGAGCGGGAGGCAAGAGACCCAGTACTTC.

This clonotype appeared once. The rearrangement uses TRBV5-1 and TRBJ1-5; 9 bases align to TRBD1. The junction had 6 bases not matched to a gene; V was cut back by 4 bases and J by 4 bases. Germline CDR1 and CDR2: SGHRS and YFSETQ. The CDR3 runs 15 residues. The CDR3 sequence is CASSPTGGENQPQHF. For the CDR3, the DNA is TGCGCCAGCAGCCCTACAGGGGGCGAAAATCAGCCCCAGCATTTT.

In its sample, this clonotype was seen a few times. Relative to the germline gene, one junction end is altered; a read error may explain this. CDR3 amino acids: CASSLDPGEGYEQYF. CDR3 coding DNA: TGTGCTAGCAGCTTAGATCCGGGAGAGGGTTACGAGCAGTACTTC. The J gene is TRBJ2-7, the V gene TRBV7-7; possible D gene TRBD2, 6 bases. Germline loops: CDR1 SSHAT, CDR2 FNYEAQ (reference sequence). The CDR3 spans 15 residues.

This clonotype was seen more than once but under ten times. The chain is built from TRBV12-3 or TRBV12-4 and TRBJ2-7; a possible D gene is TRBD1 (5 bases). This CDR3 is built from 12 residues. Trimming stripped 7 bases from V and 3 bases from J, with 10 bases between. This CDR3 is CASTSTGYEQYF. CDR3 nucleotide sequence: TGTGCCAGCACCTCAACAGGCTACGAGCAGTACTTC.

This chain joins TRBV12-3 or TRBV12-4 and TRBJ2-7; tentative D call: TRBD2 (6 bases). There are 15 residues in the CDR3. Trimming cost V 4 bases and J 4 bases, with 17 bases left between them. The CDR3 DNA follows: TGTGCCAGCAGTTCCCCTACATCGCGGGATTACGAGCAGTACTTC. Its translation is CASSSPTSRDYEQYF.

This clonotype has at least ten counts. The chain links TRBV5-4 to TRBJ1-5; D ambiguous. Germline V CDR1 and CDR2: SGHNT, YYREEE (reference sequence). The length of the CDR3 is 13 residues. V lost 2 bases to trimming and J lost 2 bases, with 5 bases between them. The CDR3 DNA sequence: TGTGCCAGCAGCTTTGAAGGCAATCAGCCCCAGCATTTT. It encodes CASSFEGNQPQHF.

This clonotype showed up just a few times. The rearrangement joins TRBV5-5 to TRBJ2-3; 10 positions match TRBD2. Germline V gene data show CDR1 as SGHKS and CDR2 as YYEKEE (reference sequence). The CDR3 has 18 amino acids. After removal of 0 bases from V and 2 bases from J, the junction contained 9 bases not matched to a gene. The CDR3 here is CASSLVASGSVYTDTQYF. CDR3 DNA sequence: TGTGCCAGCAGCTTGGTGGCTAGCGGGAGCGTTTACACAGATACGCAGTATTTT.

This chain uses TRBV29-1 with TRBJ2-3; a weak D match, TRBD2 (6 bases). V dropped 3 bases and J dropped 0 bases, with 16 bases sitting between them. The CDR3 spans 16 residues. Looked up from germline, CDR1 is SQVTM and CDR2 is ANQGSEA. This CDR3 reads CSVDIRRRASTDTQYF. The DNA of the CDR3 is TGCAGCGTTGACATCCGCAGGAGGGCGAGCACAGATACGCAGTATTTT.